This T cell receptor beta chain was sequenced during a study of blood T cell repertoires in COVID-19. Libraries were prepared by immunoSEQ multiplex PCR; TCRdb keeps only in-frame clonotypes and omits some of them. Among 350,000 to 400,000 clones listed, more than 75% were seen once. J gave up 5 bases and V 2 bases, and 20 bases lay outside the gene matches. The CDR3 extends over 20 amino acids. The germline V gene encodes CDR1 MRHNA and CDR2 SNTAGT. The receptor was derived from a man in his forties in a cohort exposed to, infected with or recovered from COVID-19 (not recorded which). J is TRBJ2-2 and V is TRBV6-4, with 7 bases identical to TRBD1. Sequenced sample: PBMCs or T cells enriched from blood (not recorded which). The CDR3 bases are TGTGCCAGCAGTGACCTCGGCAGGGGGACCTCTTGGATTCGGACCGGGGAGCTGTTTTTT. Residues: CASSDLGRGTSWIRTGELFF.